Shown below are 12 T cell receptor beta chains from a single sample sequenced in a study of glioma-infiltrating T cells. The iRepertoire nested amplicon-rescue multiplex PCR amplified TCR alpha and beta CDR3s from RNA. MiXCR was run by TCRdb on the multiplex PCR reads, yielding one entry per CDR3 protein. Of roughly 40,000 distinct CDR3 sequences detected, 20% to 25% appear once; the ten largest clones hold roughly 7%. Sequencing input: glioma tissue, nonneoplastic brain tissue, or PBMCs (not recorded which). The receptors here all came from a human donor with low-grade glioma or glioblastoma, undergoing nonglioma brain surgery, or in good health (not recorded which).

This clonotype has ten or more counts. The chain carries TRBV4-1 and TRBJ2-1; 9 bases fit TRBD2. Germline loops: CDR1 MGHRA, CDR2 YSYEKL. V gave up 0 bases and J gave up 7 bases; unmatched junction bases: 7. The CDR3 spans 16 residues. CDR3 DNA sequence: TGCGCCAGCAGCCAAGAAGAAGGCGGGGGGGGGAATGAGCAGTTCTTC. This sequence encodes CASSQEEGGGGNEQFF.

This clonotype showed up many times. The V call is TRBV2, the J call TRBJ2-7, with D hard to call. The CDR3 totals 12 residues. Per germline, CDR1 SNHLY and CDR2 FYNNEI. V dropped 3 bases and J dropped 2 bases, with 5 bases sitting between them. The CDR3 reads CASSDVAYEQYF. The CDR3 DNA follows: TGTGCCAGCAGTGACGTTGCCTACGAGCAGTACTTC. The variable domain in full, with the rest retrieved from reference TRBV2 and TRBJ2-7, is EPEVTQTPSHQVTQMGQEVILRCVPISNHLYFYWYRQILGQKVEFLVSFYNNEISEKSEIFDDQFSVERPDGSNFTLKIRSTKLEDSAMYFCASSDVAYEQYFGPGTRLTVT.

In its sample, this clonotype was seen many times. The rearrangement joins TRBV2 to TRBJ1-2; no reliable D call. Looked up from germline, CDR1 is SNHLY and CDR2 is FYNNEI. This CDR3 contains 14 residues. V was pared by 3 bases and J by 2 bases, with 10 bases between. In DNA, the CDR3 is TGTGCCAGCAGTGATATAGGCGAAAACTATGGCTACACCTTC. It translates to CASSDIGENYGYTF.

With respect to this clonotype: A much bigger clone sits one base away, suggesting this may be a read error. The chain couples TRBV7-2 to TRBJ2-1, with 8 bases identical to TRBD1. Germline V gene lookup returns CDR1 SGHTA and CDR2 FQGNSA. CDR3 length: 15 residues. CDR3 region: CASSLLGTGANERFF. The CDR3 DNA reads TGTGCCAGCAGCCTCCTGGGGACAGGCGCCAATGAGCGGTTCTTC.

The CDR3 loop reads CAISEPKIPGPQLDTGELFF. The CDR3, as DNA: TGTGCCATCAGTGAGCCGAAAATTCCGGGACCCCAGTTAGACACCGGGGAGCTGTTTTTT. This chain uses TRBV10-3 with TRBJ2-2; D assignment may be TRBD1 or TRBD2 (5 bases each). V lost 2 bases, J lost 3 bases, and 25 bases lay in between. CDR3 length: 20 amino acids. Germline V lookup: CDR1 ENHRY, CDR2 SYGVKD.

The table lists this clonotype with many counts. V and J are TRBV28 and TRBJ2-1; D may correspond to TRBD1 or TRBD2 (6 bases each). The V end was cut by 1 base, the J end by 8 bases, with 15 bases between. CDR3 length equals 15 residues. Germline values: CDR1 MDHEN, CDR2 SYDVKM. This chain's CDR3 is CASSLFSGGRDEQFF. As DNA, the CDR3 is TGTGCCAGCAGTTTATTTTCCGGGGGCCGGGATGAGCAGTTCTTC.

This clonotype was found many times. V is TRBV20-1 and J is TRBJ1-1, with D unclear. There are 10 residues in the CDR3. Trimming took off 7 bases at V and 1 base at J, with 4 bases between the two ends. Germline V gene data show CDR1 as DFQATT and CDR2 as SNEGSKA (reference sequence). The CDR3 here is CSVRNTEAFF. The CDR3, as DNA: TGCAGTGTGAGGAACACTGAAGCTTTCTTT.

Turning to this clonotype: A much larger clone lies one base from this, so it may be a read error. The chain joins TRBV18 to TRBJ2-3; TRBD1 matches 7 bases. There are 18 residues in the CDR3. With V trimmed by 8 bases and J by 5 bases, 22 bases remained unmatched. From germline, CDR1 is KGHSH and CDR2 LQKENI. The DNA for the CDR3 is TGTGCCAGCAGCCAAGAGGGGGCGTCCAGGAGATACAAAGATACGCAGTATTTT. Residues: CASSQEGASRRYKDTQYF.

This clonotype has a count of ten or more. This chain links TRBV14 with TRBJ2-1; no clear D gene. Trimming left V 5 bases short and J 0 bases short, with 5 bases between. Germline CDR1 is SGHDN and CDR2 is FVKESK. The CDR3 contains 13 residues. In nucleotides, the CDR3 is TGTGCCAGCAGCTATAGCTCCTACAATGAGCAGTTCTTC. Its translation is CASSYSSYNEQFF.

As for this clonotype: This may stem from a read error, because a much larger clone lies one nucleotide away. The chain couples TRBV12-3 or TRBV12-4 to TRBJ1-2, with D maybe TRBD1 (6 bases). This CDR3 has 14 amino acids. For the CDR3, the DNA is TGTGCCAGCAGTTTATGGGACGGGGGCTATGGCTGCACCTTC. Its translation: CASSLWDGGYGCTF.

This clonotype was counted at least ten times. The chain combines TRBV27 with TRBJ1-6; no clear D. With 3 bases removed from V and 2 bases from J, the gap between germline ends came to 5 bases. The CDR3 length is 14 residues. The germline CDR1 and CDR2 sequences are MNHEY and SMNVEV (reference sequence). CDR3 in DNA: TGTGCCAGCAGTTTTACAGCCTATAATTCACCCCTCCACTTT. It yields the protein CASSFTAYNSPLHF.

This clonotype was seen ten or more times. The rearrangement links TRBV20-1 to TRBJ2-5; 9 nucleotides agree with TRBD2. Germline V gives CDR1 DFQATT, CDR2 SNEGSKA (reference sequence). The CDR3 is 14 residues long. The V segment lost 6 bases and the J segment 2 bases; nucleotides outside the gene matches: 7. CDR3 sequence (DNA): TGCAGTGCCGCGGGAGGGGATGTTCAAGAGACCCAGTACTTC. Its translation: CSAAGGDVQETQYF.